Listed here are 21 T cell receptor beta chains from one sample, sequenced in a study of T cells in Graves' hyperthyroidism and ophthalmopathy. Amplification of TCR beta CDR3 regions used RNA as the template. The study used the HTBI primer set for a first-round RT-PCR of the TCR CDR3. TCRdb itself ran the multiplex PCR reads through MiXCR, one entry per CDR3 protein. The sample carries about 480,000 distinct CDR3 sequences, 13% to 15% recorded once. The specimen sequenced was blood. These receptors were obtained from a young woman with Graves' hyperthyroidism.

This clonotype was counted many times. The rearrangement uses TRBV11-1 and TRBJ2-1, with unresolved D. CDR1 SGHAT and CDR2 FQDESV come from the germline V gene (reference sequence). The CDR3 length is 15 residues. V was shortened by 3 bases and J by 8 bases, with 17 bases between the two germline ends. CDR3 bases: TGTGCCAGCAGCTTCCCCACTTACCTCGTTGATGAGCAGTTCTTC. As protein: CASSFPTYLVDEQFF.

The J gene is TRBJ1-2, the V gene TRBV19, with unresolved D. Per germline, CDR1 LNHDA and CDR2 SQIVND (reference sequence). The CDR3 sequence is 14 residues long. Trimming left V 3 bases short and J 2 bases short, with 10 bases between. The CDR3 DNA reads TGTGCCAGTAGTATTGGTGGCACCAACTATGGCTACACCTTC. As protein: CASSIGGTNYGYTF.

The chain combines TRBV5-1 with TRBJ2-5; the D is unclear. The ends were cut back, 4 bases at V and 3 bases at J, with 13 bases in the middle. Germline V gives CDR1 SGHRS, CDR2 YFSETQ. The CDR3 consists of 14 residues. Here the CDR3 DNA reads TGCGCCAGCAGCGACGTAGGGTCGGAAGAGACCCAGTACTTC. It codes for CASSDVGSEETQYF.

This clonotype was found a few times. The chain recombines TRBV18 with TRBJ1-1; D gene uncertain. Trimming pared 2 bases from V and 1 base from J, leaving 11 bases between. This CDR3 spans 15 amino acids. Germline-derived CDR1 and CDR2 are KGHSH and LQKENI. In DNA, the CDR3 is TGTGCCAGCTCACCAATGAGGGTCAAGAACACTGAAGCTTTCTTT. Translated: CASSPMRVKNTEAFF.

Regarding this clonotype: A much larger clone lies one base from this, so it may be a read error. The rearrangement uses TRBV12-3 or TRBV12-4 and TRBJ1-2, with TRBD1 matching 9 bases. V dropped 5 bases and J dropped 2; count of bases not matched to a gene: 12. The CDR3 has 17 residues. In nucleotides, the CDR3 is TGTGCCAGCAGTCCCGCGGGGGACAGGGAGTACAACTATGGCTACACCTTC. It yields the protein CASSPAGDREYNYGYTF.

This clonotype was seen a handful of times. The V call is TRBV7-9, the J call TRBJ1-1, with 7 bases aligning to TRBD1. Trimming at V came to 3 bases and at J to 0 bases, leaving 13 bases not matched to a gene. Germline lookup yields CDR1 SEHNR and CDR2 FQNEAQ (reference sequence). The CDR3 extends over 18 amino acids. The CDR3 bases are TGTGCCAGCAGCTTCCCCGACAGGGTTTTGAATATGAACACTGAAGCTTTCTTT. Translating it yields CASSFPDRVLNMNTEAFF.

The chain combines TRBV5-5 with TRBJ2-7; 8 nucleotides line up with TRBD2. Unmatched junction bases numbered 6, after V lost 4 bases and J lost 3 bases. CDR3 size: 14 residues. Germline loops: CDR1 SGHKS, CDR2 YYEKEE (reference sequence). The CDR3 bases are TGTGCCAGCAGCCCCGGGGGGGTCCACTACGAGCAGTACTTC. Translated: CASSPGGVHYEQYF.

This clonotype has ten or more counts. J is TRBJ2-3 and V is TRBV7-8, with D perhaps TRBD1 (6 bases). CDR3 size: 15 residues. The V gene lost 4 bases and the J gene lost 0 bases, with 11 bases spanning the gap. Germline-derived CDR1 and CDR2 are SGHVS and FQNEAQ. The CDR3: CASSYGTSSTDTQYF. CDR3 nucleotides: TGTGCCAGCAGCTACGGGACATCTAGCACAGATACGCAGTATTTT.

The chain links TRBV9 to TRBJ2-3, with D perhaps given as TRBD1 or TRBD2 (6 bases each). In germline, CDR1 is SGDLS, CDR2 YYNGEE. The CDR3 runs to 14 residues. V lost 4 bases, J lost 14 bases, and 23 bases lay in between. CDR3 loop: CASSTHGRGPPLYF. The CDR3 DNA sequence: TGTGCCAGCAGCACCCACGGTCGGGGGCCGCCCCTGTATTTT.

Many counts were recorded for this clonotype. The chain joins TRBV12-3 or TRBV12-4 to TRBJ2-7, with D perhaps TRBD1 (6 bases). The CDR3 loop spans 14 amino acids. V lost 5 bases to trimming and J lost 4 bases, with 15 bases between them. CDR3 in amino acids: CASSKRDTLYEQYF. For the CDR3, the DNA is TGTGCCAGCAGTAAAAGGGACACACTTTACGAGCAGTACTTC.

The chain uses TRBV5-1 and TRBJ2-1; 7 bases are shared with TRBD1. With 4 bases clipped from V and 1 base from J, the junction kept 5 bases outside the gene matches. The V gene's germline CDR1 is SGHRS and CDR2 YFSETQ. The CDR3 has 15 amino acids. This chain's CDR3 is CASSLRDSSYNEQFF. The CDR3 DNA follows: TGCGCCAGCAGCCTCCGGGACAGTTCCTACAATGAGCAGTTCTTC.

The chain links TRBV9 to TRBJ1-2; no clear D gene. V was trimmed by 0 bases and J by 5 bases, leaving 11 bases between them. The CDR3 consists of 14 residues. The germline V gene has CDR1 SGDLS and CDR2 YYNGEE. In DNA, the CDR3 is TGTGCCAGCAGCGTAGAACCCGGCCCATATGGCTACACCTTC. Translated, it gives CASSVEPGPYGYTF.

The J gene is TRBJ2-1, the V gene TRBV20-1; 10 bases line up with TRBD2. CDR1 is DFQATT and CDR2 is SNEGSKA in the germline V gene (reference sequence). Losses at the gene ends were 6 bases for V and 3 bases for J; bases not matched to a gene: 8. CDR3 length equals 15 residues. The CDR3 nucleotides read TGCAGTGCCCCTTCCGGACTAGCGGACTACAATGAGCAGTTCTTC. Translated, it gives CSAPSGLADYNEQFF.

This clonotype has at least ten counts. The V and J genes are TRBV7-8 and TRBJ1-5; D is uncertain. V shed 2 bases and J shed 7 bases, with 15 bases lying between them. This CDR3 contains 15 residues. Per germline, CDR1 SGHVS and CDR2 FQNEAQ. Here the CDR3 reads CASSLNAEQEQPQHF. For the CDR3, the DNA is TGTGCCAGCAGCTTAAACGCCGAGCAAGAACAGCCCCAGCATTTT.

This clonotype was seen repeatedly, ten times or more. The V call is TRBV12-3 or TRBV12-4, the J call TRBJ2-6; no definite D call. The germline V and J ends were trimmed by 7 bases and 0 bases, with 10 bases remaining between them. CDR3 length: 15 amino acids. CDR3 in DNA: TGTGCCAGCACGACCGCGCTCTCTGGGGCCAACGTCCTGACTTTC. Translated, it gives CASTTALSGANVLTF.

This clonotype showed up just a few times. CDR3 DNA sequence: TGTGCCAGCACAATCCTGGGAGGGAACTATGGCTACACCTTC. Its translation: CASTILGGNYGYTF. The chain recombines TRBV6-4 with TRBJ1-2; D is uncertain. The V gene's germline CDR1 is MRHNA and CDR2 SNTAGT. V lost 7 bases to trimming and J lost 2 bases, with 14 bases between them. The CDR3 spans 14 residues.

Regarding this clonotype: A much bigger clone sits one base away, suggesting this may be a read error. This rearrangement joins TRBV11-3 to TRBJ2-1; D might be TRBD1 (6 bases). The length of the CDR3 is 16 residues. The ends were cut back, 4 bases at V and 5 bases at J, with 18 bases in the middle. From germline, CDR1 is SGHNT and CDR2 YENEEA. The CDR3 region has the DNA TGTGCCAGCAGCTCCCCCTGGGGGAAGGGGGACAATGAGCAGTTCTTC. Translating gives CASSSPWGKGDNEQFF.

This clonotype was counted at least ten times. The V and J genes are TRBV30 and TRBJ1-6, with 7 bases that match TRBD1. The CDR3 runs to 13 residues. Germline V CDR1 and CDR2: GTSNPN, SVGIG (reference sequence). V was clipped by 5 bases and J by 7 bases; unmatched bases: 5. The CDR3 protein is CAWADRRNSPLHF. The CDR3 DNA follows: TGTGCCTGGGCGGACAGGCGAAATTCACCCCTCCACTTT.

CDR3 sequence: CASRGRENSGNTIYF. The CDR3 nucleotides read TGCGCCAGCCGGGGAAGGGAGAACTCTGGAAACACCATATATTTT. This sequence joins TRBV10-2 and TRBJ1-3; D is ambiguous. CDR3 length: 15 amino acids. With 8 bases removed from V and 0 bases from J, the gap between germline ends came to 14 bases. Germline assignment: CDR1 WSHSY and CDR2 SAAADI.

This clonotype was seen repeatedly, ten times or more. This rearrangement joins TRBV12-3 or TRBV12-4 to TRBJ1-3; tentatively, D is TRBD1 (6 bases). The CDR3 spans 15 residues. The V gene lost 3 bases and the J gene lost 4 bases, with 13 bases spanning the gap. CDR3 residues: CASSLGGSYGNTIYF. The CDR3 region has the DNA TGTGCCAGCAGTTTGGGGGGCTCGTACGGAAACACCATATATTTT.

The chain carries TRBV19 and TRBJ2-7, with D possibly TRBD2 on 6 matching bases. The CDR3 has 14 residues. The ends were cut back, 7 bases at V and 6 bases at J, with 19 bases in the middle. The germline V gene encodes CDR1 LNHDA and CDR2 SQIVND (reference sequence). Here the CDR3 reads CASNTVGVSGEQYF. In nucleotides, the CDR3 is TGTGCCAGTAATACCGTAGGGGTTAGCGGCGAGCAGTACTTC.